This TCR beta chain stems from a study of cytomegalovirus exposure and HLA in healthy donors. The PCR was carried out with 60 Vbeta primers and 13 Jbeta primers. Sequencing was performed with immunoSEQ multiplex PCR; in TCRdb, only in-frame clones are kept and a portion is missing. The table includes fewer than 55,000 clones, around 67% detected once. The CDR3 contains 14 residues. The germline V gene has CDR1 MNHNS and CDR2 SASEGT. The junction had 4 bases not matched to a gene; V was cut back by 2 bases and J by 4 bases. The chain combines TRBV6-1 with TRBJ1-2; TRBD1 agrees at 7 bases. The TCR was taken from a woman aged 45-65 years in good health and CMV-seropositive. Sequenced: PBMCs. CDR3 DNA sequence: TGTGCCAGCAGTGAAAGGAGGGGGCCCTATGGCTACACCTTC. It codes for CASSERRGPYGYTF.